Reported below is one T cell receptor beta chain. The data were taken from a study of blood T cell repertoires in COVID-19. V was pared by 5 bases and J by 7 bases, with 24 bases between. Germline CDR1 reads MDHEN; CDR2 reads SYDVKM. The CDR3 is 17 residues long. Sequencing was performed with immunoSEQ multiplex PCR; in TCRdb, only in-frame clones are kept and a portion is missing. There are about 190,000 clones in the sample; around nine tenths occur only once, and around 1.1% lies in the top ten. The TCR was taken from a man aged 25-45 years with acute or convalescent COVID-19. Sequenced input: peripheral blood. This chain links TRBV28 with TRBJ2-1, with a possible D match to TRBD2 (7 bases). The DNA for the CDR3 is TGTGCCAGCAGTCCCGGAGTGGGGGCGGGGGTTTCTAATGAGCAGTTCTTC. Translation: CASSPGVGAGVSNEQFF.